The subject of this entry is one T cell receptor (beta chain). Libraries were prepared by immunoSEQ multiplex PCR; TCRdb keeps only in-frame clonotypes and omits some of them. The sample yields 200,000 or so clones, around four fifths seen once. Seattle enrolled patients during active infection and tracked them longitudinally. The data originate from a study of blood T cell repertoires in COVID-19. V lost 4 bases to trimming and J lost 4 bases, with 11 bases between them. The V gene's germline CDR1 is SEHNR and CDR2 FQNEAQ (reference sequence). The CDR3 sequence is 14 residues long. The clonotype comes from an elderly woman with COVID-19, enrolled during active disease. The J gene is TRBJ1-3, the V gene TRBV7-9; no reliable D call. Material for sequencing was peripheral blood. CDR3: CASSYRSEGNTIYF. The CDR3 nucleotides are TGTGCCAGCAGCTATAGATCGGAGGGAAACACCATATATTTT.